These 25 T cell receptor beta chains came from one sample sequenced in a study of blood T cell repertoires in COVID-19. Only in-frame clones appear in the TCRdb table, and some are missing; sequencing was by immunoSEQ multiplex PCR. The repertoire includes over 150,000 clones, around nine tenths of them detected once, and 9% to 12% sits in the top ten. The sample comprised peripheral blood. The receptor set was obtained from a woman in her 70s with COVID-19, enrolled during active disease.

The CDR3 protein is CASSLAYRGGGYGYTF. CDR3 bases: TGTGCCAGCAGCTTGGCCTACAGGGGTGGGGGCTATGGCTACACCTTC. The chain recombines TRBV5-4 with TRBJ1-2; 7 bases fit TRBD1. CDR1 SGHNT and CDR2 YYREEE come from the germline V gene (reference sequence). V gave up 0 bases and J gave up 4 bases; unmatched junction bases: 9. The CDR3 runs to 16 residues.

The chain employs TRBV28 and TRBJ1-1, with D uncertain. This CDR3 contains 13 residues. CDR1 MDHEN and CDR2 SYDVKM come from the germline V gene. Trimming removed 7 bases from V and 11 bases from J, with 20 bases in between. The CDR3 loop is CASTDLVPWSAFF. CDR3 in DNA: TGTGCCAGCACCGACTTAGTTCCGTGGTCCGCTTTCTTT.

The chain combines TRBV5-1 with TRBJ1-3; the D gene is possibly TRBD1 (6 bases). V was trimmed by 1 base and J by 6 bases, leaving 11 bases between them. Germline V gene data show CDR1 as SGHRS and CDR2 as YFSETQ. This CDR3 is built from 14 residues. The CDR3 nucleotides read TGCGCCAGCAGCTTGCGCAGGGGTGAAAACACCATATATTTT. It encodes CASSLRRGENTIYF. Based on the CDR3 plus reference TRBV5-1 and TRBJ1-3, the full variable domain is KAGVTQTPRYLIKTRGQQVTLSCSPISGHRSVSWYQQTPGQGLQFLFEYFSETQRNKGNFPGRFSGRQFSNSRSEMNVSTLELGDSALYLCASSLRRGENTIYFGEGSWLTVV.

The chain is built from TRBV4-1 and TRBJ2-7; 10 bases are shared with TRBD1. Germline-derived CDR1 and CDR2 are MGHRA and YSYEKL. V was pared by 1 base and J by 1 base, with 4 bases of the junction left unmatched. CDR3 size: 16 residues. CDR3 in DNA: TGCGCCAGCAGCCAAGGACCGGGACAGGGGTCCTACGAGCAGTACTTC. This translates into CASSQGPGQGSYEQYF.

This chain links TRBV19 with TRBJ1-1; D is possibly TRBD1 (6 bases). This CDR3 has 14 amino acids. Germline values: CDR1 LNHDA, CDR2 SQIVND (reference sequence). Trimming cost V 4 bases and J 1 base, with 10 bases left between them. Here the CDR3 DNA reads TGTGCCAGTAGTAGAACACAGGGGAACACTGAAGCTTTCTTT. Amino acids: CASSRTQGNTEAFF.

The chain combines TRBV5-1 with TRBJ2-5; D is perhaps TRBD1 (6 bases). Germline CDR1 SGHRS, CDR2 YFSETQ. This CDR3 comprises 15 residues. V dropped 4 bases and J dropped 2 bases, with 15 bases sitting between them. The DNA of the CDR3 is TGCGCCAGCAGCGTAACCCCAGGGGTACAAGAGACCCAGTACTTC. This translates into CASSVTPGVQETQYF.

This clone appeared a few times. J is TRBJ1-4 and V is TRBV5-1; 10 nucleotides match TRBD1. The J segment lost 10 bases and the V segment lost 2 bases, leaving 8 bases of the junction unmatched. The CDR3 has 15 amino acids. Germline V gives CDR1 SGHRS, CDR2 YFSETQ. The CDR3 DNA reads TGCGCCAGCAGCTTCTTCCGGGACAGGGGCTCAAAACTGTTTTTT. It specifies CASSFFRDRGSKLFF.

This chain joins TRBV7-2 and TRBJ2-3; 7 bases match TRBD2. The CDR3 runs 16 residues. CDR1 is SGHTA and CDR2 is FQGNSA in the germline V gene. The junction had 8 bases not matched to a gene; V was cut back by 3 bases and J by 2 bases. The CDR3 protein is CASSFRPAGITDTQYF. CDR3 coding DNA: TGTGCCAGCAGCTTCCGGCCAGCGGGGATCACAGATACGCAGTATTTT.

The CDR3 DNA reads as TGTGCCTGGACCAAAACAGGGGCCGGAAACACCATATATTTT. Its translation is CAWTKTGAGNTIYF. The chain carries TRBV30 and TRBJ1-3, with 7 bases that match TRBD1. The CDR3 is 14 residues long. With 4 bases clipped from V and 4 bases from J, the junction kept 7 bases outside the gene matches. The germline V gene has CDR1 GTSNPN and CDR2 SVGIG (reference sequence).

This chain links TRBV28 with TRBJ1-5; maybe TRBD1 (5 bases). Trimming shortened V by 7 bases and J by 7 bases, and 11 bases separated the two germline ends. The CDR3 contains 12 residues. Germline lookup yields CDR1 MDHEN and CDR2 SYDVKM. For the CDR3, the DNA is TGTGCCAGCATGGGACTGGTCCAGCCCCAGCATTTT. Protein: CASMGLVQPQHF.

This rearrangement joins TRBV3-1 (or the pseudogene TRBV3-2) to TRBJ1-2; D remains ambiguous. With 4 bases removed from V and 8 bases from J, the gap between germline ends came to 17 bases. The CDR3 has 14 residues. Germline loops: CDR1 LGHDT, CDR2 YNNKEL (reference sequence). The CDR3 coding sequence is TGTGCCAGCAGCCCTAGTCCTAACTCTGGCGGCTACACCTTC. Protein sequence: CASSPSPNSGGYTF.

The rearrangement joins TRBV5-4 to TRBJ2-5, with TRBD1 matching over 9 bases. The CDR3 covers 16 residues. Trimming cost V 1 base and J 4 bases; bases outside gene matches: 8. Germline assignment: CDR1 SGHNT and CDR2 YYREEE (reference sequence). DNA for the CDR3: TGTGCCAGCAGCTTGATAAGGACAGGGGCTCCAGAGACCCAGTACTTC. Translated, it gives CASSLIRTGAPETQYF.

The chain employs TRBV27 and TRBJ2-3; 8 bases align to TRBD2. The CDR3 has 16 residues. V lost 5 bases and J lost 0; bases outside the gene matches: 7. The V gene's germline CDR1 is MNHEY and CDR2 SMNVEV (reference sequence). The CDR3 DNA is TGTGCCAGCAGTGCCAGCGGGGGTACTAGCACAGATACGCAGTATTTT. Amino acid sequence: CASSASGGTSTDTQYF.

CDR3 loop: CASSERGHTF. The CDR3 DNA reads as TGTGCCAGCAGTGAGAGGGGGCACACCTTC. The chain links TRBV6-1 to TRBJ1-2, with 7 bases fitting TRBD1. The CDR3 spans 10 residues. Trimming at V came to 3 bases and at J to 12 bases, leaving 1 base not matched to a gene. Germline CDR1 MNHNS, CDR2 SASEGT.

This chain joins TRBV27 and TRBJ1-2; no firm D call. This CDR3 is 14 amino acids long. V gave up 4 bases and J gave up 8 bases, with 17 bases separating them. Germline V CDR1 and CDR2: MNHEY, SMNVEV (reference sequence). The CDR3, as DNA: TGTGCCAGCAGTTCTATCGCTTATTCGCGAGGCTACACCTTC. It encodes CASSSIAYSRGYTF.

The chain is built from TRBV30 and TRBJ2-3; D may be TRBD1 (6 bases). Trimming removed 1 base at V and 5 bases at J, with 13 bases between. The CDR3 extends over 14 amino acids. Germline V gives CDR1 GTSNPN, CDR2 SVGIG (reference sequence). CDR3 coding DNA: TGTGCCTGGAGTGGGAGGCAGGGGAGAGATACGCAGTATTTT. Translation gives CAWSGRQGRDTQYF.

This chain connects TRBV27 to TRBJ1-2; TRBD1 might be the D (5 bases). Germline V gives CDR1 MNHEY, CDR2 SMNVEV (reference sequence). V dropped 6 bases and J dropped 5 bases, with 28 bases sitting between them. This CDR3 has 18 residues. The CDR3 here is CASSPLRGIAGTEYGYTF. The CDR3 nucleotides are TGTGCCAGCAGCCCATTAAGAGGTATAGCGGGGACGGAATATGGCTACACCTTC.

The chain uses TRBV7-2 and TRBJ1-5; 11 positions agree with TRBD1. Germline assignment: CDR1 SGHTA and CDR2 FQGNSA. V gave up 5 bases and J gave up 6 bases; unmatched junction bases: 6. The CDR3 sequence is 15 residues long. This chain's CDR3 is CASSPGQGALQPQHF. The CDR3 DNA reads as TGTGCCAGCAGCCCAGGACAGGGGGCTCTTCAGCCCCAGCATTTT.

CDR3 protein: CASSLWDSRRSSGANVLTF. The DNA of the CDR3 is TGTGCCAGCAGTTTATGGGACTCACGGCGTTCCTCTGGGGCCAACGTCCTGACTTTC. The chain links TRBV28 to TRBJ2-6, with a tentative D call TRBD2 (5 bases). This CDR3 is built from 19 residues. V shed 0 bases and J shed 0 bases, with 15 bases lying between them. Germline V gives CDR1 MDHEN, CDR2 SYDVKM.

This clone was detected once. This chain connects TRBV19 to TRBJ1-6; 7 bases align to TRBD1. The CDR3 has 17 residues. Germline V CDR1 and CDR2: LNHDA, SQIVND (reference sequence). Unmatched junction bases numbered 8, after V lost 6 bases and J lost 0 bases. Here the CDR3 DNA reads TGTGCCAGTAGACCCGGGGGACAGAGCTCCTATAATTCACCCCTCCACTTT. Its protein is CASRPGGQSSYNSPLHF.

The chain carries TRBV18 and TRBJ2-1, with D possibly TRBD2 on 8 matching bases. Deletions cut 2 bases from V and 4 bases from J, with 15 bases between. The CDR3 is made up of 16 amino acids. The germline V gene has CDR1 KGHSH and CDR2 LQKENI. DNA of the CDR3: TGTGCCAGCTCACCATTTAGCGGGGACAGATACAATGAGCAGTTCTTC. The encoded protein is CASSPFSGDRYNEQFF.

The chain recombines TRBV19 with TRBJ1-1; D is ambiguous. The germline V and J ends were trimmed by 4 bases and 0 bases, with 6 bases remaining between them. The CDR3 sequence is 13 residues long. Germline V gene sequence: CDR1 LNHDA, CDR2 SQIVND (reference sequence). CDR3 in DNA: TGTGCCAGTAGTAACTACATGAACACTGAAGCTTTCTTT. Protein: CASSNYMNTEAFF.

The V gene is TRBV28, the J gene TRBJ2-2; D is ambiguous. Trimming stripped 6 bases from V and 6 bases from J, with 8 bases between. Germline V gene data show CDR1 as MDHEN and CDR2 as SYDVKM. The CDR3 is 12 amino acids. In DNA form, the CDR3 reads TGTGCCAGCAGCCCCTGGCCCGGGGAGCTGTTTTTT. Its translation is CASSPWPGELFF.

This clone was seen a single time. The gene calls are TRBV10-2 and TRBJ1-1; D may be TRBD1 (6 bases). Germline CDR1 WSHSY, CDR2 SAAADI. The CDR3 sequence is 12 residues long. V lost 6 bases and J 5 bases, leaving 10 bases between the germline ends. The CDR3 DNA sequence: TGCGCCAGCAGGGACAGTCGGACTGAAGCTTTCTTT. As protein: CASRDSRTEAFF.

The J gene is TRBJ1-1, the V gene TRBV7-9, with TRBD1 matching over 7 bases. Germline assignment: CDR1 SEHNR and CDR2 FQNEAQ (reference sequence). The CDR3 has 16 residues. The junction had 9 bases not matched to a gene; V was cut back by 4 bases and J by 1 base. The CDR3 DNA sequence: TGTGCCAGCAGCTGGGGATCGAACAGGGGGAACACTGAAGCTTTCTTT. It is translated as CASSWGSNRGNTEAFF.